The rows below give T cell receptor beta chains drawn from one sample of a study of T-cell reconstitution after alpha-beta-depleted transplantation in children. TCRdb recomputed calls from the PCR reads with MiXCR, one row per CDR3 protein. The sample lists around 700,000 distinct CDR3 sequences; around 13% were seen once. Sequenced material: PBMCs, taken before TCRalphabeta/CD19-depleted stem cell transplant. The receptor set was obtained from a girl under 10 years old with congenital amegakaryocytic thrombocytopenia, due to receive a stem cell transplant. Both conserved end residues are part of each CDR3. The order of the fields is J gene, V gene, clone size, D gene, CDR3 DNA, CDR3 protein. A D gene is named only where the DNA matches it firmly. Not all rows give a size; the values are once, few, many and, for expanded clones, a class.

TRBJ2-7,TRBV5-1,-,TRBD2,TGCGCCAGCAGCTTGGAGTCTAGCGGGAGGGGTGAGCAGTACTTC,CASSLESSGRGEQYF
TRBJ2-1,TRBV3-1,many,TRBD2,TGTGCCAGCAGACCGGGACTAGACCCCAATGAGCAGTTCTTC,CASRPGLDPNEQFF
TRBJ2-4,TRBV12-3/TRBV12-4,-,-,TGTGCCAGCAGAGCCTCAGACATTCAGTACTTC,CASRASDIQYF
TRBJ2-1,TRBV6-1,-,-,TGTGCAACGACAGGAGGCAGCATCAATGAACCCCTAGAGCAGTTCTTC,CATTGGSINEPLEQFF
TRBJ2-1,TRBV10-1,many,-,TGCGCCAGCAGTGAGTCGTCGGGGCTGGTTACCTACAATGAGCAGTTCTTC,CASSESSGLVTYNEQFF
TRBJ2-1,TRBV10-3,few,-,TGTGCCATCAGTGGGGGCGGAAACAATGAGCAGTTCTTC,CAISGGGNNEQFF
TRBJ2-3,TRBV4-1,-,-,TGCGCCAGCAGCACTCCCGGGACTCACCACGATACGCAGTATTTT,CASSTPGTHHDTQYF
TRBJ1-1,TRBV6-5,-,-,TGTGCCAGCAGTTACTCGGTCGGGGGGAACACTGAAGCTTTCTTT,CASSYSVGGNTEAFF
TRBJ1-2,TRBV20-1,many,-,TGCAGAACGGACAGAAATGGGGGCTACACCTTC,CRTDRNGGYTF
TRBJ2-3,TRBV27,-,-,TGTGCCAGCTGGATTCCCAGAACAGATACGCAGTATTTT,CASWIPRTDTQYF